This T cell receptor (beta chain) was recorded in a study of T-cell memory formation after mild COVID-19. Study as a whole: For the most part, TCR clusters were specific to one donor.

MiXCR, run by TCRdb on the 5' RACE reads, gives a single entry per CDR3 protein. Among hundreds of thousands of distinct CDR3 sequences listed, around 30% were seen once. This clonotype appeared a few times. Its specificity is unknown. The study's findings and limits: Cross-reactive memory apparently joined, as some responding clones appeared in pre-infection memory. Chiefly within CM and EM were the contracting CD4+ clones; CD8+ ones were within EMRA. Clones contracting over day 15 to 85 were CD4/CD8 balanced, with later expanders leaning CD4+.

This CDR3 spans 11 amino acids. Trimming removed 0 bases at V and 7 bases at J, with 6 bases between. Germline CDR1 reads DFQATT; CDR2 reads SNEGSKA (reference sequence). The V and J genes are TRBV20-1 and TRBJ2-5; D uncertain. Sequences were obtained from PBMCs or a T cell subset sorted from them (not recorded which). The receptor comes from an adult woman who had mild COVID-19 (a few samples of this study predate the infection). Cell type and time point are not known. CDR3 region: CSAREYGTQYF. DNA for the CDR3: TGCAGTGCTAGAGAGTACGGGACCCAGTACTTC.